This T cell receptor beta chain stems from a study of T-cell reconstitution after alpha-beta-depleted transplantation in children. The study, taken as a whole, reports: Counts and diversity of T cells one year after transplant came mostly from newly produced T cells. At around two months after transplant, the alpha-beta T cells were reportedly derived from several hundred expanded clones that came from non-depleted graft cells.

This CDR3 is built from 11 residues. The V and J ends lost 10 bases and 9 bases respectively, with 13 bases between them. The germline CDR1 and CDR2 sequences are SEHNR and FQNEAQ (reference sequence). Using unique molecular identifiers, the investigators prepared the TCRbeta library. Each CDR3 protein is one row after TCRdb ran MiXCR on the PCR reads. The repertoire holds roughly 350,000 distinct CDR3 sequences, under 20% seen once, with approximately 38% in the top ten. Only a few counts were recorded for this clonotype. Its cognate antigen is unknown. This clonotype was sampled from a male patient between 2 and 10 years old who had a stem cell transplant for acute lymphoblastic leukemia, so the T cells may come from the graft donor. Sequenced material: PBMCs, mostly from graft donor cells, taken 360 days after TCRalphabeta/CD19-depleted stem cell transplant. This chain uses TRBV7-9 with TRBJ2-1, with D uncertain. The DNA of the CDR3 is TGTGCCACCCTCCCGAGTGGTGAGCAGTTCTTC. Amino acids: CATLPSGEQFF.